The clone carrying this T cell receptor (beta chain) appeared a few times. The antigen remains undetermined. The data belong to a study of cytomegalovirus exposure and HLA in healthy donors. Study conclusions and caveats: It was about 150 TCR beta chains that were listed as cytomegalovirus-associated.

The PCR ran on 60 Vbeta and 13 Jbeta primers. Libraries were prepared by immunoSEQ multiplex PCR; TCRdb keeps only in-frame clonotypes and omits some of them. In the table there are about 90,000 clones, roughly 70% of which are singletons. The V segment lost 3 bases and the J segment 7 bases; nucleotides outside the gene matches: 2. The CDR3 runs to 12 residues. Germline V CDR1 and CDR2: SGHRS, YFSETQ. The TCR sequence derives from a man aged 30-40 years in good health and CMV-seronegative. The sample comprised PBMCs. V is TRBV5-1 and J is TRBJ1-1; 8 bases align to TRBD1. This chain's CDR3 is CASSWTGLEAFF. The CDR3 DNA reads as TGCGCCAGCAGCTGGACAGGGCTTGAAGCTTTCTTT. Full variable domain (rest looked up from reference TRBV5-1 and TRBJ1-1): KAGVTQTPRYLIKTRGQQVTLSCSPISGHRSVSWYQQTPGQGLQFLFEYFSETQRNKGNFPGRFSGRQFSNSRSEMNVSTLELGDSALYLCASSWTGLEAFFGQGTRLTVV.